The clone carrying this T cell receptor (beta chain) was counted ten times or more. Its matching antigen is unknown. HTBI primers from iRepertoire and Arm-PCR of CDR3 regions yielded the TCR beta libraries. As processed by the authors: Throughout the samples, researchers identified fewer than 80 TRBV and roughly 14 TRBJ segments. TCRdb re-called the multiplex PCR reads through MiXCR, storing one row per CDR3 protein. TCRdb, not the authors, supplied the V and J calls. Of a few hundred thousand distinct CDR3 sequences in the sample, roughly 10% were seen once. The CDR3 loop spans 14 amino acids. Germline V gene lookup returns CDR1 DFQATT and CDR2 SNEGSKA (reference sequence). The V gene lost 6 bases and the J gene lost 5 bases, with 17 bases spanning the gap. Documented time point: newly diagnosed GD, antithyroid drugs for less than 3 months. With RNA extracted from PBMCs as input, the TCR library was made.

The data are from a study of regulatory T cells in long-lasting Graves disease. Findings and caveats of the study: Persistent cases favored TRBV28, TRBJ1-2 and TRBJ2-5.

These data were also reused for a study on T cells in Graves' hyperthyroidism and ophthalmopathy.

The sequenced sample was peripheral blood mononuclear cells (PBMCs), obtained at new diagnosis, from a patient treated with antithyroid drugs. This TCR derives from a woman younger than 30 with Graves disease. J is TRBJ1-5 and V is TRBV20-1, with no clear D. The CDR3 coding sequence is TGCAGTGCCCGACCCGGGGAATGGGATCAGCCCCAGCATTTT. This translates into CSARPGEWDQPQHF.